This entry features one T cell receptor beta chain sequence. Its target is unknown. In germline, CDR1 is LNHDA, CDR2 SQIVND (reference sequence). The ends were cut back, 9 bases at V and 1 base at J, with 12 bases in the middle. This CDR3 spans 14 amino acids. This sample is part of a study of beta chain features in type 1 diabetes. General study findings and limits: Naive, central memory and Treg TCRB repertoires appeared more alike in patients than in healthy donors. Cells that show high TCR expression could be over-represented by cDNA sequencing. TCRB CDR3s were moderately but significantly shorter in Type 1 diabetes patients in all four CD4+ subsets.

TCRB transcripts that were expressed got sequenced, as all of the isolated RNA had been reverse transcribed. Profiling relied on immunoSEQ multiplex PCR, and the TCRdb table lists in-frame clones only, not all of them. This sample has about 640,000 clones; around 12% occur once, and the top ten carry around 0.12%. The TCR comes from a man younger than 40 with type 1 diabetes. Sequencing input: naive CD4+ T cells from blood. The chain links TRBV19 to TRBJ1-4, with a tentative D call TRBD1 (6 bases). CDR3 bases: TGTGCCAGCGGCATACAGGGAACTAATGAAAAACTGTTTTTT. This sequence encodes CASGIQGTNEKLFF.